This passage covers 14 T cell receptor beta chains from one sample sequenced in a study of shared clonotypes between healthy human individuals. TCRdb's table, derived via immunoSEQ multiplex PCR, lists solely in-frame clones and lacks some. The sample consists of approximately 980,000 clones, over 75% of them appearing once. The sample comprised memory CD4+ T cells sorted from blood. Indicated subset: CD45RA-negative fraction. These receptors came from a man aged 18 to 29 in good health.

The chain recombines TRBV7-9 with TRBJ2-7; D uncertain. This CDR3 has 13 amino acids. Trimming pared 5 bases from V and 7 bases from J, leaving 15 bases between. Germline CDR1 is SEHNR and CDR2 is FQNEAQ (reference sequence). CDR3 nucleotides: TGTGCCAGCAGCCTCCTCCCTCTAGAGGAGCAGTACTTC. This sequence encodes CASSLLPLEEQYF.

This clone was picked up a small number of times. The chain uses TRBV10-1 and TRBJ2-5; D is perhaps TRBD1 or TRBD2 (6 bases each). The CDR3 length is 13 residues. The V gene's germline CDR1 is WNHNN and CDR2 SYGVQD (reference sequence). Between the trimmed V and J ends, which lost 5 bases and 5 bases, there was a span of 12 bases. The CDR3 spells CASSTGGGETQYF. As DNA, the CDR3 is TGCGCCAGCAGTACCGGGGGCGGGGAGACCCAGTACTTC.

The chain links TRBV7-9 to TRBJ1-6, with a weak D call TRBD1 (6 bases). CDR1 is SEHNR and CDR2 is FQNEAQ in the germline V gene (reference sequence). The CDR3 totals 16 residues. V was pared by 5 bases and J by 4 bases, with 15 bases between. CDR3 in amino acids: CASSQGRDIYNSPLHF. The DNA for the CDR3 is TGTGCCAGCAGCCAAGGCCGGGACATTTATAATTCACCCCTCCACTTT.

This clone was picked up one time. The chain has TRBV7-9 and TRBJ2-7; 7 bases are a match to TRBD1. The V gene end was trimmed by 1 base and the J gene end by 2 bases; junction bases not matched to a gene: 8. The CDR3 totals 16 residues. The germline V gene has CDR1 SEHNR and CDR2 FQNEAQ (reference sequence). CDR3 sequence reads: CASSLGAGGSTYEQYF. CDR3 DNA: TGTGCCAGCAGCTTAGGTGCAGGGGGTTCCACCTACGAGCAGTACTTC.

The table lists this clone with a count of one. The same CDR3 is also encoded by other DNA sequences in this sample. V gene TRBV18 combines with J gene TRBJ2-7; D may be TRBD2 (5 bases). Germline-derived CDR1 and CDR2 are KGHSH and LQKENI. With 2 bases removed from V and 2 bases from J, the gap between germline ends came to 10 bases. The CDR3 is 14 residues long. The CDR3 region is CASSPRPGTYEQYF. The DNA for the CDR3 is TGTGCCAGCTCACCAAGGCCGGGGACCTACGAGCAGTACTTC.

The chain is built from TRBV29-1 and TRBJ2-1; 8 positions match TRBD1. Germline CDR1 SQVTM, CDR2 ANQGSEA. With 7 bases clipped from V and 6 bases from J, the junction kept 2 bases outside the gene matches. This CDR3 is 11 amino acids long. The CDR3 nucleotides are TGCAGCGGCGGGACAGGCAATGAGCAGTTCTTC. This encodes CSGGTGNEQFF.

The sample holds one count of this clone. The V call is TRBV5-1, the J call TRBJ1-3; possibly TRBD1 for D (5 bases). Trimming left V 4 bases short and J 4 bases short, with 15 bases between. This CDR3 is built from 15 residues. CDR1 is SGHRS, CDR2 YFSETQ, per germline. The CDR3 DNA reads TGCGCCAGCAGCGTAGGGACGGTGGAAGGAAACACCATATATTTT. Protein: CASSVGTVEGNTIYF.

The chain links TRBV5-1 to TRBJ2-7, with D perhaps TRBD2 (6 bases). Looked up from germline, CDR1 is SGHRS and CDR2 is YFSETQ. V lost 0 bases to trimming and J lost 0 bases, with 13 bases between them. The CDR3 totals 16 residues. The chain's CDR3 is CASSLAGTSSSYEQYF. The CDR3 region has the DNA TGCGCCAGCAGCTTGGCCGGGACTTCGAGCTCCTACGAGCAGTACTTC.

The CDR3 is CASSLAFLSYEQYF. Written as DNA, the CDR3 is TGTGCCAGCAGCCTAGCGTTCCTCTCCTACGAGCAGTACTTC. The rearrangement joins TRBV5-5 to TRBJ2-7; the D gene is possibly TRBD2 (6 bases). The CDR3 covers 14 residues. V was pared by 4 bases and J by 0 bases, with 11 bases between. Germline values: CDR1 SGHKS, CDR2 YYEKEE (reference sequence).

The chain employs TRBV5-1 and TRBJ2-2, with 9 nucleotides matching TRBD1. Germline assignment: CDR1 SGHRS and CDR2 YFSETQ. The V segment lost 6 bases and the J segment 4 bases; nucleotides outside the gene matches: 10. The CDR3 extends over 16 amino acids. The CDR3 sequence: CASKAWGQGSTGELFF. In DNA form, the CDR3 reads TGCGCCAGCAAAGCTTGGGGACAGGGATCCACCGGGGAGCTGTTTTTT.

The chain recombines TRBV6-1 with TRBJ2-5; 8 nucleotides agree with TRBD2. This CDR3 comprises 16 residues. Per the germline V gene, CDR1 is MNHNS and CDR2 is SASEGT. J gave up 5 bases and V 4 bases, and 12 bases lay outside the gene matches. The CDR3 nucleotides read TGTGCCAGCAGTGTTCTGGCGGGGGGTGGCTCTGAGACCCAGTACTTC. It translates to CASSVLAGGGSETQYF.

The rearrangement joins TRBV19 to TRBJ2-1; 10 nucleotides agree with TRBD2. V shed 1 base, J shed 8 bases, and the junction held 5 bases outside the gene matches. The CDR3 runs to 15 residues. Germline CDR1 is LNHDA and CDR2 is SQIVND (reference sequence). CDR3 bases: TGTGCCAGTAGTATAGTCAGCGGGGGGGCCTATGAGCAGTTCTTC. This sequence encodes CASSIVSGGAYEQFF.

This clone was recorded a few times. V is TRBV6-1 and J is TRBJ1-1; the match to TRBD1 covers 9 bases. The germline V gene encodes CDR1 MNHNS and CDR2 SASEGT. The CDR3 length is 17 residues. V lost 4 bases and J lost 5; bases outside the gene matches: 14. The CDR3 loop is CASSARMPGQGWTEAFF. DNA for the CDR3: TGTGCCAGCAGTGCCCGAATGCCGGGACAGGGCTGGACTGAAGCTTTCTTT.

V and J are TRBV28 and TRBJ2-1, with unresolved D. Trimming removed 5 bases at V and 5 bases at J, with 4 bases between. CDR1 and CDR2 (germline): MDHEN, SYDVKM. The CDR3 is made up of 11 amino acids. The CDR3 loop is CASSTDNEQFF. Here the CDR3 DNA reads TGTGCCAGCAGTACAGACAATGAGCAGTTCTTC.